This T cell receptor (beta chain) was sequenced during a study of cytomegalovirus exposure and HLA in healthy donors. Findings of the study overall: Through in vitro validation, a few CMV-associated chains were shown to be specific for CMV antigens.

This CDR3 contains 15 residues. The germline V gene encodes CDR1 LNHDA and CDR2 SQIVND (reference sequence). Trimming removed 5 bases from V and 4 bases from J, with 15 bases in between. Note on this clone: What it binds is not known.

PCR involved 60 Vbeta and 13 Jbeta primers. Using immunoSEQ multiplex PCR, the repertoire was profiled, and TCRdb retains in-frame clones only, with some absent. Its table records approximately 150,000 clones. The source material was PBMCs. The origin of this receptor is a woman aged 18-29 years in good health and CMV-seronegative. The rearrangement joins TRBV19 to TRBJ1-5; the D gene is possibly TRBD1 (6 bases). The CDR3 loop reads CASSGGLRRNQPQHF. The DNA for the CDR3 is TGTGCCAGTAGTGGGGGCCTACGGAGGAATCAGCCCCAGCATTTT.